A selection of T cell receptor beta chains follows, all from one sample in a study of blood T cell repertoires in COVID-19. Sequencing was performed with immunoSEQ multiplex PCR; in TCRdb, only in-frame clones are kept and a portion is missing. This table has roughly 410,000 clones, more than 80% appearing once. The sample was peripheral blood. These receptors all stem from a man aged 40-55 years with acute or convalescent COVID-19. The CDR3 runs from the conserved cysteine through the conserved F or W. Each record gives: D gene, clone size, V gene, J gene, CDR3 protein, CDR3 DNA. D genes are given only for firm matches. Some rows have no size entry. The others give once, few or many, or a class for an expanded clone.

TRBD1	NA	TRBV5-8	TRBJ2-3	CASRPDRFTDTQYF	TGTGCCAGCAGACCGGACAGGTTCACAGATACGCAGTATTTT
TRBD1	few	TRBV24-1	TRBJ2-7	CATSDPQGAGDEQYF	TGTGCCACCAGTGACCCACAGGGGGCTGGCGACGAGCAGTACTTC
NA	NA	TRBV30	TRBJ1-1	CAWSVPQMNTEAFF	TGTGCCTGGAGTGTACCCCAGATGAACACTGAAGCTTTCTTT
NA	once	TRBV7-9	TRBJ1-1	CASRGLRRDEAFF	TGTGCCAGCAGGGGCTTAAGGAGGGATGAAGCTTTCTTT
TRBD2	NA	TRBV4-3	TRBJ2-1	CASSQEWTRFYNEQFF	TGCGCCAGCAGCCAAGAGTGGACTAGGTTCTACAATGAGCAGTTCTTC
NA	NA	TRBV7-9	TRBJ2-3	CASSLVGGGPPTDTQYF	TGTGCCAGCAGCTTAGTTGGGGGGGGGCCCCCCACAGATACGCAGTATTTT
TRBD1	NA	TRBV6-5	TRBJ2-5	CASSYSRTGGAETQYF	TGTGCCAGCAGTTACTCGAGGACAGGGGGCGCAGAGACCCAGTACTTC
NA	NA	TRBV28	TRBJ1-2	CASSPPGLGGYGYTF	TGTGCCAGCAGTCCCCCCGGACTTGGCGGCTATGGCTACACCTTC
NA	NA	TRBV6-5	TRBJ1-5	CASGTRGGNQPQHF	TGTGCCAGCGGAACCAGGGGCGGCAATCAGCCCCAGCATTTT
NA	NA	TRBV3-1/TRBV3-2	TRBJ2-2	CASSPTYRGELFF	TGTGCCAGCAGCCCAACCTATCGTGGGGAGCTGTTTTTT
NA	NA	TRBV27	TRBJ2-6	CASSFLASGANVLTF	TGTGCCAGCAGTTTTTTAGCTTCTGGGGCCAACGTCCTGACTTTC
TRBD2	NA	TRBV28	TRBJ2-1	CASTRGAGAYYNEQFF	TGTGCCAGCACCCGAGGAGCGGGGGCTTACTACAATGAGCAGTTCTTC
NA	NA	TRBV7-6	TRBJ2-3	CASSLEFLPINTDTQYF	TGTGCCAGCAGCTTAGAATTTCTACCAATAAACACAGATACGCAGTATTTT
NA	NA	TRBV10-2	TRBJ2-5	CASSAERGGQGRRETQYF	TGCGCCAGCAGTGCAGAGCGGGGAGGACAGGGACGTCGGGAGACCCAGTACTTC
TRBD2	NA	TRBV18	TRBJ2-7	CASSPYRTSGDEQYF	TGTGCCAGCTCACCATATAGGACTAGCGGGGACGAGCAGTACTTC
NA	NA	TRBV5-1	TRBJ1-2	CASSLEQANYGYTF	TGCGCCAGCAGCTTGGAACAGGCCAACTATGGCTACACCTTC
TRBD1	once	TRBV27	TRBJ2-7	CASSLSGQASSYEQYF	TGTGCCAGCAGTTTATCCGGACAGGCCAGCTCCTACGAGCAGTACTTC
NA	NA	TRBV13	TRBJ2-1	CASSRVYEQFF	TGTGCCAGCAGCCGGGTATATGAGCAGTTCTTC
NA	NA	TRBV19	TRBJ1-2	CASSIDFRGYVATDGYTF	TGTGCCAGTAGTATAGATTTTCGGGGGTACGTGGCAACAGATGGCTACACCTTC
TRBD1	NA	TRBV9	TRBJ2-7	CASSVGTGTEQYF	TGTGCCAGCAGCGTAGGGACAGGGACCGAGCAGTACTTC
NA	NA	TRBV9	TRBJ2-1	CASSVGGEAFNEQFF	TGTGCCAGCAGCGTAGGGGGGGAAGCTTTCAATGAGCAGTTCTTC
NA	NA	TRBV7-9	TRBJ1-1	CASSQYRDGDTEAFF	TGTGCCAGCAGCCAATACAGGGACGGGGACACTGAAGCTTTCTTT
TRBD2	NA	TRBV2	TRBJ2-7	CASRGLAASYEQYF	TGTGCCAGTAGAGGACTAGCGGCATCCTACGAGCAGTACTTC
NA	NA	TRBV28	TRBJ1-5	CASRTTRVDQPQHF	TGTGCCAGCAGGACAACCAGGGTCGATCAGCCCCAGCATTTT
NA	NA	TRBV5-1	TRBJ2-6	CASSLDGEGANVLTF	TGCGCCAGCAGCTTGGACGGGGAAGGGGCCAACGTCCTGACTTTC
TRBD2	NA	TRBV7-2	TRBJ2-2	CASSSPGGRTGELFF	TGTGCCAGCAGCTCCCCGGGGGGTCGGACCGGGGAGCTGTTTTTT
TRBD1	once	TRBV7-8	TRBJ1-5	CASSLAGTGGNQPQHF	TGTGCCAGCAGCTTAGCGGGCACAGGGGGCAATCAGCCCCAGCATTTT
NA	NA	TRBV13	TRBJ2-7	CASSLTVGRGEQYF	TGTGCCAGCAGCCTGACAGTGGGAAGAGGCGAGCAGTACTTC
TRBD1	NA	TRBV2	TRBJ1-4	CASSEGARGSEKLFF	TGTGCCAGCAGTGAAGGGGCCAGGGGGAGTGAAAAACTGTTTTTT
NA	NA	TRBV3-1/TRBV3-2	TRBJ2-5	CASSQVRETQYF	TGTGCCAGCAGCCAAGTTCGAGAGACCCAGTACTTC
TRBD1	NA	TRBV7-2	TRBJ1-1	CASSLRTGGGGNTEAFF	TGTGCCAGCAGCCTGCGGACAGGGGGCGGAGGGAACACTGAAGCTTTCTTT
NA	NA	TRBV18	TRBJ1-6	CASSTLRGVGDNSPLHF	TGTGCCAGCTCAACTCTCAGGGGCGTAGGGGATAATTCACCCCTCCACTTT
TRBD2	NA	TRBV5-4	TRBJ2-3	CASSTGTSGRAIIDTQYF	TGTGCCAGCAGCACTGGGACTAGCGGGAGGGCTATTATTGATACGCAGTATTTT
NA	NA	TRBV5-4	TRBJ2-7	CASSLGDSWYF	TGTGCCAGCAGCTTGGGGGACTCGTGGTACTTC
NA	once	TRBV19	TRBJ1-6	CASSKVGGSYNSPLHF	TGTGCCAGTAGTAAGGTAGGGGGCTCCTATAATTCACCCCTCCACTTT
NA	NA	TRBV18	TRBJ1-1	CASSPGLNTEAFF	TGTGCCAGCTCACCGGGCCTGAACACTGAAGCTTTCTTT
NA	NA	TRBV20-1	TRBJ2-3	CSCMGGDTQYF	TGCAGTTGCATGGGGGGAGATACGCAGTATTTT
NA	NA	TRBV5-1	TRBJ1-3	CASSLVGRGNTIYF	TGCGCCAGCAGCTTGGTGGGCCGTGGAAACACCATATATTTT
TRBD1	NA	TRBV5-4	TRBJ2-2	CASSRNGQGLTGELFF	TGTGCCAGCAGCCGAAATGGACAGGGGCTAACCGGGGAGCTGTTTTTT
TRBD1	NA	TRBV19	TRBJ2-7	CASSATGDEQYF	TGTGCCAGTAGTGCAACAGGGGACGAGCAGTACTTC